The sequence of this TCR beta chain was determined in a study of blood T cell repertoires in COVID-19. Study-wide context: The United States, Italy and Spain provided the acute and convalescent COVID-19 samples.

This CDR3 comprises 15 residues. Germline V gene lookup returns CDR1 MNHEY and CDR2 SVGEGT. V was clipped by 5 bases and J by 6 bases; unmatched bases: 12. The authors' processing: The assay estimated nucleated cells by amplifying reference gene primers. Method: immunoSEQ multiplex PCR; TCRdb's copy keeps in-frame clones and lacks some. Clone size and the V and J calls come from that table; the DNA yielded D and trimming. This table holds roughly 390,000 clones, about 90% found once. Enrollment of patients from Seattle took place during active infection, with longitudinal follow-up. Sequenced input: peripheral blood. The chain employs TRBV6-2 or TRBV6-3 and TRBJ2-7, with 8 nucleotides matching TRBD1. This sequence was found in a woman aged 30 to 39 with COVID-19, enrolled during active disease. This CDR3 is CASSPSPDRGGEQYF. CDR3 nucleotides: TGTGCCAGCAGTCCCTCCCCCGACAGGGGTGGCGAGCAGTACTTC.